This T cell receptor beta chain was obtained from a study of shared clonotypes between healthy human individuals. Study-wide results and caveats: Approximately 5% of naive CD4 clonotypes were shared across a few donors.

This CDR3 is 15 amino acids long. Unmatched junction bases numbered 6, after V lost 4 bases and J lost 2 bases. Germline CDR1 reads SGDLS; CDR2 reads YYNGEE. Points on this clone: No antigen is known for it.

The repertoire was sequenced with immunoSEQ multiplex PCR; TCRdb's copy has only in-frame clones and lacks some. The sample contains roughly 2.4 million clones, around 95% of which appear only once. Sequencing was carried out using naive CD4+ T cells sorted from blood. Specified subset: CD45RA+ positively selected. This sequence originates from a man between 18 and 29 years old in good health. The chain recombines TRBV9 with TRBJ2-5; TRBD1 matches 9 bases. This CDR3 reads CASSPGDRAQETQYF. CDR3 DNA sequence: TGTGCCAGCAGCCCAGGGGACAGGGCTCAAGAGACCCAGTACTTC.